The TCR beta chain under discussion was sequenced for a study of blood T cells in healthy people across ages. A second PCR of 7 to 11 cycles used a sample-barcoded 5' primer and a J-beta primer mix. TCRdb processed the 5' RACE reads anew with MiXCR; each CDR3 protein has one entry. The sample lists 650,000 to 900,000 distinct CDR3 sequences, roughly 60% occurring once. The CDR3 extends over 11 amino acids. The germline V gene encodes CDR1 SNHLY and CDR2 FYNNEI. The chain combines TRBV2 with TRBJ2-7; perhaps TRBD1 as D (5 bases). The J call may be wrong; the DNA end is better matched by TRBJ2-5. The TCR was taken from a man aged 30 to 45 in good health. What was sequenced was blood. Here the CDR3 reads CAQGIRETQYF. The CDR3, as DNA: TGTGCCCAGGGTATTCGAGAGACCCAGTACTTC.